This T cell receptor (beta chain) was identified in a study of T cell responses to AZD1222 COVID-19 vaccine. Study results and caveats: Only a handful of AZD1222 recipients were seropositive at baseline. Nearly half of spike-specific TCRs reportedly target variant regions that are unmutated in the B.1.351 and B.1.1.7 variants. Mostly white British, mostly female donors; authors suggested clonal diversity may be underestimated. An increase in Spike-specific TCR breadth and depth was observed after two AZD1222 doses.

Note on this clone: Its antigen is as yet unknown.

V gave up 3 bases and J gave up 2 bases, with 14 bases separating them. Germline CDR1 is KGHSH and CDR2 is LQKENI. The length of the CDR3 is 16 residues. Using immunoSEQ multiplex PCR, the repertoire was profiled, and TCRdb retains in-frame clones only, with some absent. The sample lists roughly 150,000 clones; about nine tenths were seen once. The chain has TRBV18 and TRBJ1-5; a possible D gene is TRBD1 (6 bases). This material consisted of peripheral blood, taken after recovery from COVID-19. This sequence was found in an adult who had recovered from COVID-19. For the CDR3, the DNA is TGTGCCAGCTCACCTACGGCCAGGGGCGGCAATCAGCCCCAGCATTTT. It is translated as CASSPTARGGNQPQHF.